These 25 T cell receptor beta chains share one sample of origin, sequenced in a study of response to subunit inactivated influenza vaccine. TCRdb recomputed calls from the RT-PCR reads with MiXCR, one row per CDR3 protein. This repertoire shows 180,000 or so distinct CDR3 sequences, 10% to 15% found once; its top ten account for less than 30%. These same data were also listed under a study on T cells expressing NK-cell markers. That source notes: cDNA encoding TCR beta was synthesized via 5'RACE template switching incorporating UMIs.

The starting material was CD8+ T cells sorted from PBMCs, obtained about 12 days after vaccination. These receptors all stem from a man aged 50 to 60 who received an inactivated influenza vaccine.

Only a few counts were recorded for this clonotype. The chain links TRBV3-1 to TRBJ1-1; 7 bases are shared with TRBD1. The junction had 8 bases not matched to a gene; V was cut back by 3 bases and J by 1 base. This CDR3 comprises 16 residues. Germline CDR1 is LGHDT and CDR2 is YNNKEL (reference sequence). This CDR3 reads CASSHASGTENTEAFF. The DNA of the CDR3 is TGTGCCAGCAGCCACGCCTCAGGGACAGAGAACACTGAAGCTTTCTTT.

This clonotype was counted a few times. This chain uses TRBV7-2 with TRBJ2-7; the D is unclear. Trimming pared 1 base from V and 0 bases from J, leaving 10 bases between. Germline V gives CDR1 SGHTA, CDR2 FQGNSA. The CDR3 contains 15 residues. The CDR3, as DNA: TGTGCCAGCAGCTTAGTGGCACTTAGCTCCTACGAGCAGTACTTC. Translated, it gives CASSLVALSSYEQYF.

The chain combines TRBV12-3 or TRBV12-4 with TRBJ2-5, with 7 bases matching TRBD2. This CDR3 contains 15 residues. The J segment lost 1 base and the V segment lost 5 bases, leaving 7 bases of the junction unmatched. The CDR3 region has the DNA TGTGCCAGCAGTCGAGCGGGGCCCCGCCAAGAGACCCAGTACTTC. Protein product: CASSRAGPRQETQYF.

This clonotype was picked up a small number of times. V and J are TRBV6-5 and TRBJ1-1; unclear D gene. Germline V CDR1 and CDR2: MNHEY, SVGAGI. The CDR3 totals 15 residues. V was pared by 0 bases and J by 0 bases, with 8 bases between. Here the CDR3 reads CASSYSSYMNTEAFF. The CDR3 DNA reads TGTGCCAGCAGTTACTCGAGTTACATGAACACTGAAGCTTTCTTT.

J is TRBJ2-7 and V is TRBV12-3 or TRBV12-4; D might be TRBD1 or TRBD2, each matching 5 bases. V lost 3 bases, J lost 2 bases, and 11 bases lay in between. The CDR3 is made up of 14 amino acids. DNA of the CDR3: TGTGCCAGCAGTTTTGGGGGTCCCGCCTACGAGCAGTACTTC. This translates into CASSFGGPAYEQYF.

This clonotype was counted between two and nine times. This sequence joins TRBV29-1 and TRBJ2-3, with TRBD2 matching over 10 bases. The germline V gene has CDR1 SQVTM and CDR2 ANQGSEA. This CDR3 spans 19 amino acids. After removal of 6 bases from V and 0 bases from J, the junction contained 18 bases not matched to a gene. The CDR3 DNA reads TGCAGCGTCCCAGACTCTCTAGCGGGAGTATACATAAGCACAGATACGCAGTATTTT. Amino acids: CSVPDSLAGVYISTDTQYF.

The chain carries TRBV7-8 and TRBJ2-7; D not certain. The CDR3 is made up of 17 amino acids. V lost 0 bases and J 5 bases, leaving 20 bases between the germline ends. CDR1 SGHVS and CDR2 FQNEAQ come from the germline V gene. The CDR3 is CASSLARSALEGDEQYF. Written as DNA, the CDR3 is TGTGCCAGCAGCTTAGCCAGGTCTGCGTTGGAAGGCGACGAGCAGTACTTC.

This clonotype was detected many times. The V call is TRBV27, the J call TRBJ2-2; TRBD2 agrees at 7 bases. V lost 2 bases and J lost 3; bases outside the gene matches: 9. Germline V gives CDR1 MNHEY, CDR2 SMNVEV (reference sequence). The CDR3 consists of 17 residues. This CDR3 is CASSLIAGGSYTGELFF. CDR3 nucleotides: TGTGCCAGCAGTTTAATCGCTGGCGGGAGTTACACCGGGGAGCTGTTTTTT.

The gene calls are TRBV4-3 and TRBJ1-4, with 7 nucleotides matching TRBD1. The J segment lost 8 bases and the V segment lost 1 base, leaving 7 bases of the junction unmatched. Germline CDR1 and CDR2: LGHNA and YSLEER. This CDR3 comprises 15 residues. Here the CDR3 reads CASSQGGGAGEKLFF. As DNA, the CDR3 is TGCGCCAGCAGCCAAGGAGGGGGCGCTGGGGAAAAACTGTTTTTT.

V usage is TRBV12-3 or TRBV12-4 and J usage is TRBJ2-7, with 10 nucleotides matching TRBD1. This CDR3 has 14 residues. V shed 3 bases and J 3 bases; nucleotides not matched to a gene: 2. The DNA for the CDR3 is TGTGCCAGCAGTTTGACAGGGGGCATCTACGAGCAGTACTTC. Translating it yields CASSLTGGIYEQYF.

This clonotype has a handful of counts. The V gene is TRBV10-3, the J gene TRBJ2-3, with TRBD2 identical over 11 bases. This CDR3 has 17 amino acids. The ends lost 2 bases at V and 0 bases at J; junction bases unmatched: 4. CDR1 is ENHRY, CDR2 SYGVKD, per germline. CDR3 sequence reads: CAISEQGLAESTDTQYF. The CDR3 DNA sequence: TGTGCCATCAGTGAGCAGGGACTAGCGGAAAGCACAGATACGCAGTATTTT.

CDR3 protein: CASTLGGGTDTQYF. CDR3 bases: TGTGCCAGCACCCTCGGGGGCGGCACAGATACGCAGTATTTT. The chain couples TRBV3-1 to TRBJ2-3; D tentatively fits TRBD1 or TRBD2 (6 bases each). There are 14 residues in the CDR3. Trimming removed 7 bases from V and 1 base from J, with 12 bases in between. The germline V gene encodes CDR1 LGHDT and CDR2 YNNKEL (reference sequence).

At least ten counts were recorded for this clonotype. The rearrangement joins TRBV11-2 to TRBJ2-1; possibly TRBD2 for D (6 bases). CDR3 length: 15 amino acids. Germline assignment: CDR1 SGHAT and CDR2 FQNNGV. The V end lost 1 base, the J end lost 1 base, and 8 bases lay between the germline ends. As DNA, the CDR3 is TGTGCCAGCAGCTTAGTGGCGGGATCCTACAATGAGCAGTTCTTC. It specifies CASSLVAGSYNEQFF.

The table lists this clonotype with many counts. This rearrangement joins TRBV10-3 to TRBJ2-7, with no clear D. The germline V and J ends were trimmed by 2 bases and 0 bases, with 8 bases remaining between them. In germline, CDR1 is ENHRY, CDR2 SYGVKD. CDR3 length: 14 amino acids. CDR3 coding DNA: TGTGCCATCAGTGAGCTCGGGTCCTCCTACGAGCAGTACTTC. It codes for CAISELGSSYEQYF.

The chain employs TRBV27 and TRBJ2-3, with 7 nucleotides matching TRBD1. CDR3 size: 14 residues. CDR1 is MNHEY, CDR2 SMNVEV, per germline (reference sequence). V shed 9 bases, J shed 1 base, and the junction held 7 bases outside the gene matches. CDR3 protein: CASEQGLGTDTQYF. CDR3 DNA sequence: TGTGCCAGTGAACAGGGGTTGGGCACAGATACGCAGTATTTT.

The DNA of the CDR3 is TGCGCCAGCAGCTTGGAGGGTTTCGGCTACGAGCAGTACTTC. Translating it yields CASSLEGFGYEQYF. The chain combines TRBV5-1 with TRBJ2-7; D gene ambiguous. CDR1 and CDR2 (germline): SGHRS, YFSETQ. V lost 0 bases and J lost 3, with 10 bases in between. This CDR3 has 14 residues.

The V gene is TRBV7-6, the J gene TRBJ2-5; 7 bases are a match to TRBD1. Unmatched junction bases numbered 2, after V lost 1 base and J lost 0 bases. CDR1 is SGHVS, CDR2 FNYEAQ, per germline. This CDR3 spans 15 amino acids. The CDR3 DNA sequence: TGTGCCAGCAGCTTAGAAGGGGGCTACCAAGAGACCCAGTACTTC. Protein: CASSLEGGYQETQYF. Together with reference TRBV7-6 and TRBJ2-5, the CDR3 gives the full variable domain: GAGVSQSPRYKVTKRGQDVALRCDPISGHVSLYWYRQALGQGPEFLTYFNYEAQQDKSGLPNDRFSAERPEGSISTLTIQRTEQRDSAMYRCASSLEGGYQETQYFGPGTRLLVL.

The chain has TRBV20-1 and TRBJ2-6; 8 nucleotides match TRBD1. V lost 2 bases, J lost 0 bases, and 24 bases stayed unmatched. Germline assignment: CDR1 DFQATT and CDR2 SNEGSKA (reference sequence). This CDR3 is 23 amino acids long. The CDR3 sequence: CSARPNAEDPRTGSFSGANVLTF. The DNA of the CDR3 is TGCAGTGCTAGACCTAATGCTGAGGACCCGAGGACAGGGAGTTTCTCTGGGGCCAACGTCCTGACTTTC.

The chain has TRBV10-3 and TRBJ2-1; 10 bases match TRBD1. V shed 3 bases, J shed 7 bases, and the junction held 9 bases outside the gene matches. This CDR3 spans 16 amino acids. Germline V CDR1 and CDR2: ENHRY, SYGVKD. The CDR3, as DNA: TGTGCCATCAGTGACCCCGGGACAGGGGTGGGGAATGAGCAGTTCTTC. Translated: CAISDPGTGVGNEQFF.

This clonotype was counted many times. The V call is TRBV5-8, the J call TRBJ2-7; the D gene is possibly TRBD2 (6 bases). This CDR3 has 17 residues. V was pared by 2 bases and J by 5 bases, with 23 bases between. Germline CDR1 and CDR2: SGHTS and YDEGEE. For the CDR3, the DNA is TGTGCCAGCAGCTTCCCCGGGGTAGGACTACTCCCGGACGAGCAGTACTTC. It specifies CASSFPGVGLLPDEQYF.

This clonotype was observed a few times. The chain recombines TRBV6-5 with TRBJ1-2; possibly TRBD1 for D (6 bases). The CDR3 contains 15 residues. The V gene lost 4 bases and the J gene lost 4 bases, with 16 bases spanning the gap. Germline CDR1 reads MNHEY; CDR2 reads SVGAGI. This chain's CDR3 is CASSSQPQGSYGYTF. In DNA form, the CDR3 reads TGTGCCAGCAGTTCCCAGCCTCAGGGGAGCTATGGCTACACCTTC.

This clonotype turned up a few times. This chain uses TRBV18 with TRBJ2-7; D gene ambiguous. There are 12 residues in the CDR3. The germline V gene encodes CDR1 KGHSH and CDR2 LQKENI. Between the trimmed V and J ends, which lost 3 bases and 3 bases, there was a span of 6 bases. CDR3 amino acids: CASSPNNYEQYF. The CDR3 DNA reads TGTGCCAGCTCACCGAACAACTACGAGCAGTACTTC.

The chain couples TRBV11-2 to TRBJ2-3; TRBD2 aligns across 15 bases. V lost 5 bases to trimming and J lost 4 bases; unmatched junction nucleotides: 4. The V gene's germline CDR1 is SGHAT and CDR2 FQNNGV. The CDR3 is made up of 16 amino acids. CDR3 loop: CASSGLAGGPADTQYF. For the CDR3, the DNA is TGTGCCAGCAGCGGACTAGCGGGGGGGCCCGCAGATACGCAGTATTTT. Based on the CDR3 plus reference TRBV11-2 and TRBJ2-3, the full variable domain is EAGVAQSPRYKIIEKRQSVAFWCNPISGHATLYWYQQILGQGPKLLIQFQNNGVVDDSQLPKDRFSAERLKGVDSTLKIQPAKLEDSAVYLCASSGLAGGPADTQYFGPGTRLTVL.

Ten or more counts support this clonotype. J is TRBJ2-7 and V is TRBV28; TRBD2 matches 12 bases. The CDR3 is 17 amino acids. Germline V CDR1 and CDR2: MDHEN, SYDVKM. The junction had 8 bases not matched to a gene; V was cut back by 5 bases and J by 0 bases. The CDR3: CASSLLAGGSSSYEQYF. The DNA of the CDR3 is TGTGCCAGCAGTCTACTAGCGGGAGGCTCCTCCTCCTACGAGCAGTACTTC.

This clonotype was counted a few times. The genes are TRBV9 and TRBJ2-3; TRBD2 matches 11 bases. The CDR3 has 15 residues. Germline V lookup: CDR1 SGDLS, CDR2 YYNGEE. Germline trimming cut 4 bases from V and 3 bases from J; bases unmatched to any gene: 4. CDR3 sequence reads: CASSLGLAATDTQYF. CDR3 bases: TGTGCCAGCAGCCTGGGACTAGCGGCAACAGATACGCAGTATTTT.